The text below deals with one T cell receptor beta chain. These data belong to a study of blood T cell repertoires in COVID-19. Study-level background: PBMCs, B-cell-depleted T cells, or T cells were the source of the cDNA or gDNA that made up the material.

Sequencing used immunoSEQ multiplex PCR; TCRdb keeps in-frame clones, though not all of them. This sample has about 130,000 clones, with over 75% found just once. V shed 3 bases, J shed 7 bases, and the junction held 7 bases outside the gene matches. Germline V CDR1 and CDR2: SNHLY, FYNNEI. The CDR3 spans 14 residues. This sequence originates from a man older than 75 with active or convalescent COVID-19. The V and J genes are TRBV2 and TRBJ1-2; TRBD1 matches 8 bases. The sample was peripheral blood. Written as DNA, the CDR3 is TGTGCCAGCAGTGACTTCAGGGGGCCTGGTGGCTACACCTTC. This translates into CASSDFRGPGGYTF.